This T cell receptor beta chain was retrieved from a study of cytomegalovirus exposure and HLA in healthy donors. V was pared by 1 base and J by 0 bases, with 0 bases of the junction left unmatched. CDR1 is SSHAT, CDR2 FNYEAQ, per germline (reference sequence). The CDR3 is made up of 16 amino acids. The PCR had 60 Vbeta and 13 Jbeta primers. The data were produced by immunoSEQ multiplex PCR, yet TCRdb's version contains in-frame clones alone and is incomplete. The sample yields 90,000 to 110,000 clones, about 80% seen once. General observations from the study: HLA-A and HLA-B allele assignments for most subjects were reportedly predicted accurately using TCR beta sequences. Roughly 170 TCR beta chains were listed as cytomegalovirus-associated.

To note about this clone: The target antigen is unknown.

The J gene is TRBJ2-2, the V gene TRBV7-7; 9 bases agree with TRBD1. The clonotype was recovered from a woman between 45 and 60 years old in good health and CMV-seropositive. The sequenced sample was PBMCs. The CDR3 sequence is CASSLGQGANTGELFF. DNA of the CDR3: TGTGCCAGCAGCTTAGGACAGGGGGCGAACACCGGGGAGCTGTTTTTT. Using reference TRBV7-7 and TRBJ2-2 for the parts outside the CDR3, the full variable domain is GAGVSQSPRYKVTKRGQDVTLRCDPISSHATLYWYQQALGQGPEFLTYFNYEAQPDKSGLPSDRFSAERPEGSISTLTIQRTEQRDSAMYRCASSLGQGANTGELFFGEGSRLTVL.